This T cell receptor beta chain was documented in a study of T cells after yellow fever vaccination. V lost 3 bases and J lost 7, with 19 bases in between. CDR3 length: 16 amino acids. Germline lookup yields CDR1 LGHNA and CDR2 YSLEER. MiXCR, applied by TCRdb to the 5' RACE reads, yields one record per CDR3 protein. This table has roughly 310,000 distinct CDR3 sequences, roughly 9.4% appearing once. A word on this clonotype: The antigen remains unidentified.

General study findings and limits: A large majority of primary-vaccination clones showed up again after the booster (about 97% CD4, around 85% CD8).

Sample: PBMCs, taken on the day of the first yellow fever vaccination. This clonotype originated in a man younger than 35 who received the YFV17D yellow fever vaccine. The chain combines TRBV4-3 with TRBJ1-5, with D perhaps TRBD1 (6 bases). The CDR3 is CASSQGIGGRSQPQHF. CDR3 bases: TGCGCCAGCAGCCAGGGAATCGGGGGGCGGTCGCAGCCCCAGCATTTT.